The clone carrying this T cell receptor (beta chain) was counted only a few times. The junction departs from germline at one end; a sequencing error may be responsible. RNA transcripts gave rise to amplified TCR beta CDR3 regions. An initial round of RT-PCR targeting the TCR CDR3 relied on the HTBI primer set. TCRdb re-called the multiplex PCR reads with MiXCR, one entry per CDR3 protein. The table lists roughly 740,000 distinct CDR3 sequences, about 15% of them singletons, with under 9.5% in the top ten. The sample comes from a study of T cells in Graves' hyperthyroidism and ophthalmopathy. This sequence was found in a man aged 18 to 35 with Graves' hyperthyroidism. What was sequenced was blood.

CDR3 residues: CASRPGATSCEQYF. The CDR3, as DNA: TGTGCCAGCCGTCCGGGGGCTACTTCCTGCGAGCAGTACTTC. V usage is TRBV2 and J usage is TRBJ2-7; D assignment may be TRBD1 or TRBD2 (6 bases each). CDR3 length equals 14 residues. The germline V gene has CDR1 SNHLY and CDR2 FYNNEI.